The TCR beta chain described here comes from a study of blood T cell repertoires in COVID-19. The overall study: Italy, Spain and the United States were the sources of the convalescent and acute COVID-19 samples. From T cells, B-cell-depleted T cells, or PBMCs came the material, which was cDNA or gDNA.

Losses at the gene ends were 8 bases for V and 7 bases for J; bases not matched to a gene: 13. Germline V lookup: CDR1 SQVTM, CDR2 ANQGSEA. The CDR3 has 13 amino acids. There are a few counts of this clone. Source study methods: By means of reference gene primer amplification, nucleated cell counts were estimated. Only in-frame clones appear in the TCRdb table, and some are missing; sequencing was by immunoSEQ multiplex PCR. Clonal size and the V and J genes are those of that table, whereas D and trimming came from the DNA. The sample holds roughly 86,000 clones, roughly 80% seen once. The chain carries TRBV29-1 and TRBJ1-1, with 7 nucleotides matching TRBD1. The sequenced material came from peripheral blood. The clonotype comes from a man between 60 and 70 years old with acute or convalescent COVID-19. The CDR3 DNA reads TGCAGCACGACAGGGTACGGCGAGGGTGAAGCTTTCTTT. Amino acids: CSTTGYGEGEAFF.